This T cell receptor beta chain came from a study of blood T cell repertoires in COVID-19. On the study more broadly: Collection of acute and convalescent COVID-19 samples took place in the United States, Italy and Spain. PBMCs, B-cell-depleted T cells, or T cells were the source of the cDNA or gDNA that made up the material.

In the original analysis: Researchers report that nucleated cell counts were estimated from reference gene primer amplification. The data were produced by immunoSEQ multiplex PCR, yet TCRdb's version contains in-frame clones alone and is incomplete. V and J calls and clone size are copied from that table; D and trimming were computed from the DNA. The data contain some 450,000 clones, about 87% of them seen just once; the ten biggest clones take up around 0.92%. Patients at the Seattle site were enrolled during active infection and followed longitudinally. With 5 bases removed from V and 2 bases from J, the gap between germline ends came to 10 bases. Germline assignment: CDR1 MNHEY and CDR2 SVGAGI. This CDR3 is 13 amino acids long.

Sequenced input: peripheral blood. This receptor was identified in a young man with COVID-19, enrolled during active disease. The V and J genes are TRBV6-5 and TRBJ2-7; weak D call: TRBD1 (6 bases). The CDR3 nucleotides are TGTGCCAGCAGTCCAACAGGGACCTACGAGCAGTACTTC. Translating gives CASSPTGTYEQYF.